This T cell receptor beta chain was captured by sequencing in a study of control samples from healthy donors and cancer patients. This table comes from immunoSEQ multiplex PCR, and its TCRdb copy is limited to in-frame clones, with some not included. The data hold approximately 170,000 clones, with about 91% observed a single time. Trimming at V came to 0 bases and at J to 10 bases, leaving 13 bases not matched to a gene. CDR1 SGHRS and CDR2 YFSETQ come from the germline V gene. The CDR3 has 17 amino acids. The chain joins TRBV5-1 to TRBJ1-6, with 7 bases identical to TRBD1. The source is a woman in her 30s in good health. Sequenced material: blood. The CDR3 is CASSLVPLQGTGSPLHF. The CDR3 nucleotides are TGCGCCAGCAGCTTGGTCCCCTTACAGGGGACGGGATCACCCCTCCACTTT.